A selection of T cell receptor beta chains follows, all from one sample in a study of glioma-infiltrating T cells. TCRdb analysed the multiplex PCR reads with MiXCR anew, one entry per CDR3 protein. This sample yields about 180,000 distinct CDR3 sequences, of which approximately 40% are seen a single time; roughly 5.2% belongs to the top ten. Sequencing input: glioma tissue, nonneoplastic brain tissue, or PBMCs (not recorded which). The receptors were sampled from a human donor with low-grade glioma or glioblastoma, undergoing nonglioma brain surgery, or in good health (not recorded which). Both conserved end residues are part of each CDR3. D genes are given only for firm matches. Where a row states a size, it is once, few, many or the class of an expanded clone; other rows omit it.

TGTGCCAGCAGTGGCTGGTACCACCTGACCGAAGCTTCCTTT	CASSGWYHLTEASF	TRBJ1-1	TRBV6-1	-	-
TGTGCCAGCAGTCCTCCGGGACCGCTGAACGTCACCCTCCACTTT	CASSPPGPLNVTLHF	TRBJ1-6	TRBV2	few	-
TGTGCCAGCAGCCCTCTCGGGACACACAATGAGCAGTTCTTC	CASSPLGTHNEQFF	TRBJ2-1	TRBV2	many	-
TGTGCCAGCAGCTTAAATCCTGGCCCCGATAATTCACCCCTCCACTTT	CASSLNPGPDNSPLHF	TRBJ1-6	TRBV11-2	few	-
TGTGCCAGCAGTGAAGCAGGGGGGGGGGCCTACGAGCAGTACTTC	CASSEAGGGAYEQYF	TRBJ2-7	TRBV2	-	-
TGTGCCAGCAGCCTCGGGACCCCCAGAGGTGAAAAACTGTTTTTT	CASSLGTPRGEKLFF	TRBJ1-4	TRBV3-1	once	-
TGTGCCAGCATTCCACCGGGACAGGGCTTCTACGAGCAGTACTTC	CASIPPGQGFYEQYF	TRBJ2-7	TRBV6-1	many	TRBD1
TGTGCCAGCAGCGGACAGCGGGGCTCACCCCTCCACTTT	CASSGQRGSPLHF	TRBJ1-6	TRBV12-3/TRBV12-4	-	-
TGCAGCGTTGAAACAGGGCCAGATAGGCAGTATTTT	CSVETGPDRQYF	TRBJ2-3	TRBV29-1	-	-
TGTGCCACCAGTGATCTCACAGCGGGAGGGAAGTTCGGTGAGCAGTTCTTC	CATSDLTAGGKFGEQFF	TRBJ2-1	TRBV24-1	-	TRBD2
TGTGCCAGCACTTTAGGGCAGGTGGCGAATAATGAGCAGTTCTTC	CASTLGQVANNEQFF	TRBJ2-1	TRBV28	-	-
TGTGCCAGCAGCCCTACTAGCGGGAGGGCTTTATACGAGCAGTACTTC	CASSPTSGRALYEQYF	TRBJ2-7	TRBV14	-	TRBD2
TGTGCCAGCACCCCCTCCCCGGAAGGGGCCTACAATGAGCAGTTCTTC	CASTPSPEGAYNEQFF	TRBJ2-1	TRBV7-8	few	-
TGTGCCAGCAGTTGGGAGAGCTCCTACAATGAGCAGTTCTTC	CASSWESSYNEQFF	TRBJ2-1	TRBV6-1	many	-
TGTGCCAGCAGCCAAAACCCGGGACTAGTAGGCGATACGCAGTATTTT	CASSQNPGLVGDTQYF	TRBJ2-3	TRBV3-1	few	TRBD2
TGTGCCAGCAGCACCGCGACTAGATACAATGAGCAGTTCTTC	CASSTATRYNEQFF	TRBJ2-1	TRBV11-2	few	-
TGTGCCGGCAGCCCCGGCCTCGGCGGACCGAGATACGAGCAGTACTTC	CAGSPGLGGPRYEQYF	TRBJ2-7	TRBV5-4	once	-
TGCACCAGCAGCTTGAGTGCCCAGATGAACACTGAAGCTTTCTTT	CTSSLSAQMNTEAFF	TRBJ1-1	TRBV5-1	-	-
TGCAGCGTCCAGACGGACGGAGATACGCAGTATTTT	CSVQTDGDTQYF	TRBJ2-3	TRBV29-1	few	-
TGCGCCAGCAGCCCCCCTAGCGGGAGGGCCGGCAATGAGCAGTTCTTC	CASSPPSGRAGNEQFF	TRBJ2-1	TRBV4-1	-	TRBD2
TGTGCCTGGACGGGCGCGAGCAATCAGCCCCAGCATTTT	CAWTGASNQPQHF	TRBJ1-5	TRBV30	-	-
TGTGCCAGCAGACCCACCCCCGGCGGCAACTATGGCTACACCTTC	CASRPTPGGNYGYTF	TRBJ1-2	TRBV6-1	many	-
TGTGCCAGCAGCCCTACAAGAAAGGGACTAAATAAGCCCCAGCATTTT	CASSPTRKGLNKPQHF	TRBJ1-5	TRBV27	-	-
TGTGCCACCAGTCGGCGGGATCGCCATACGCAGTATTTT	CATSRRDRHTQYF	TRBJ2-3	TRBV24-1	many	-
TGTGCCATCAGTGCGGAAGCGGCTAACTATGGCTACACCTTC	CAISAEAANYGYTF	TRBJ1-2	TRBV10-3	many	-
TGCAGCGTTGAAGGGAAAGGTGACACAGATACGCAGTATTTT	CSVEGKGDTDTQYF	TRBJ2-3	TRBV29-1	-	-
TGTGCCAGCAGTTTAACGTTTCTAGCGGCCTACAATGAGCAGTTCTTC	CASSLTFLAAYNEQFF	TRBJ2-1	TRBV27	many	TRBD2
TGTGCCAGCAGTGAAGACGGGAGTGGAAATGAGCAGTACTTC	CASSEDGSGNEQYF	TRBJ2-7	TRBV2	-	-
TGCAGTGCTGGACTAGCGGGAGGGACAGATACGCAGTATTTT	CSAGLAGGTDTQYF	TRBJ2-3	TRBV20-1	many	TRBD2
TGTGCCAGCAGTTTATTCTTGTACAGGGGAGGGCAAGAGACCCAGTACTTC	CASSLFLYRGGQETQYF	TRBJ2-5	TRBV28	many	-
TGTGCCAGCAGTTTCTCCCCGGGACTGGTTGGTAGTGAGCAGTTCTTC	CASSFSPGLVGSEQFF	TRBJ2-1	TRBV6-6	-	-
TGTGCCAGCAGGGCCGTAGTCGAGCAGTACTTC	CASRAVVEQYF	TRBJ2-7	TRBV2	many	-
TGTGCCAGCAGCGGATCCGTAGCGGGAGACCGATCGGGTGAGCAGTTCTTC	CASSGSVAGDRSGEQFF	TRBJ2-1	TRBV7-2	few	TRBD2
TGTGCCAGCGCACTAGCGGGAGGAGATTTTTTTCAAGAGACCCAGTACTTC	CASALAGGDFFQETQYF	TRBJ2-5	TRBV6-1	-	TRBD2
TGTGCCAGTAGTAATCGAGACAGGGGGCTGTCTGAAGCTTTCTTT	CASSNRDRGLSEAFF	TRBJ1-1	TRBV19	few	TRBD1
TGTGCCAGCAGTTTATCGAATTCCCAGGGGGGGAATCAGCCCCAGCATTTT	CASSLSNSQGGNQPQHF	TRBJ1-5	TRBV27	many	TRBD1
TGCGCCAGCAGCTCACTAGCGGCGAACACCGGGGAGCTGTTTTTT	CASSSLAANTGELFF	TRBJ2-2	TRBV5-1	-	TRBD2
TGTGCCAGCAGCCAAAGCATCTCCAATGAGCAGTTCTTC	CASSQSISNEQFF	TRBJ2-1	TRBV3-1	-	-
TGTGCCAGCATCCCGGGGCTTCAGAGGCAGCCCCAGCATTTT	CASIPGLQRQPQHF	TRBJ1-5	TRBV11-3	many	-
TGTGCCAGCAGTTTTTTAACGGGACAAGTTGCTTTCTTT	CASSFLTGQVAFF	TRBJ1-1	TRBV12-3/TRBV12-4	-	-
TGTGCCAGCAGCTTAGTTGAGTCGAGCAACACAGATACGCAGCATTTT	CASSLVESSNTDTQHF	TRBJ1-5	TRBV7-9	-	-
TGTGCCAGCAGTTTAGATGGCAGGGTCAATCAGCCCCAGCATTTT	CASSLDGRVNQPQHF	TRBJ1-5	TRBV12-3/TRBV12-4	few	-
TGCAGTGCGCACCACCGCATGGGACGACTTCCAAGTGAGCAGTTCTTC	CSAHHRMGRLPSEQFF	TRBJ2-1	TRBV20-1	few	-
TGTGCCAGCAGCGTAGGGGCGGGCGCTAGCACAGATACGCAGTATTTT	CASSVGAGASTDTQYF	TRBJ2-3	TRBV9	-	-
TGCAGCGCTCTAAGACAGGGTTTGAATACGCAGTATTTT	CSALRQGLNTQYF	TRBJ2-3	TRBV29-1	many	TRBD1
TGTGCCACCAGTAGAGGACAGGATAGGGATGGCTACACCTTC	CATSRGQDRDGYTF	TRBJ1-2	TRBV24-1	few	TRBD1
TGTGCCAGCAGTTCTTTACAGGGGACCGATCAGCCCCAGCATTTT	CASSSLQGTDQPQHF	TRBJ1-5	TRBV27	-	TRBD1
TGTGCCAGTAGTCCTCTAAGCGGCACAGATACGCAGTATTTT	CASSPLSGTDTQYF	TRBJ2-3	TRBV19	-	-
TGTGCCAGCAGTATGAACACAGATACGCAGTATTTT	CASSMNTDTQYF	TRBJ2-3	TRBV28	many	-
TGTGCCAGCAGCGAAAGTTTCACTGAAGCCTTCTTT	CASSESFTEAFF	TRBJ1-1	TRBV2	-	-
TGCAGCGTTGCAAGGGGGGGCGACTACAATGAGCAGTTCTTC	CSVARGGDYNEQFF	TRBJ2-1	TRBV29-1	-	-
TGTGCCAGCAGTGAAGAGCTCAACAGATTACCGCAGGATGAAAAACTGTTTTTT	CASSEELNRLPQDEKLFF	TRBJ1-4	TRBV6-1	-	-
TGTGCCAGCTCACCTTCTTCAGGGGGCGGTCAGCCCCAGCATTTT	CASSPSSGGGQPQHF	TRBJ1-5	TRBV18	few	TRBD1
TGCGCCAGCAGCCATACAGGGGTGACCTACAATGAGCAGTTCTTC	CASSHTGVTYNEQFF	TRBJ2-1	TRBV4-1	few	TRBD1
TGTGCCAGCAGGCTGACGGGACCGGTCAATGAAAAACTGTTTTTT	CASRLTGPVNEKLFF	TRBJ1-4	TRBV3-1	-	-
TGTGCCAGTGGCGTTGACAGACGCACTGAAGCTTTCTTT	CASGVDRRTEAFF	TRBJ1-1	TRBV7-9	many	-
TGTGCCAGCAGCCAATCATACGAGGAGTACTTC	CASSQSYEEYF	TRBJ2-7	TRBV3-1	-	-
TGTGCCAGCACCAAAGCGGTCTGGGGATCCTACAATGAGCAGTTCTTC	CASTKAVWGSYNEQFF	TRBJ2-1	TRBV7-2	many	-
TGTGCCAGCTCACCACAGCAAGAGACCCAGTACTTC	CASSPQQETQYF	TRBJ2-5	TRBV18	-	-
TGTGCCAGCAGCCCTAAGGGGGCAGGGAACTATGGCTACACCTTC	CASSPKGAGNYGYTF	TRBJ1-2	TRBV6-1	many	TRBD1